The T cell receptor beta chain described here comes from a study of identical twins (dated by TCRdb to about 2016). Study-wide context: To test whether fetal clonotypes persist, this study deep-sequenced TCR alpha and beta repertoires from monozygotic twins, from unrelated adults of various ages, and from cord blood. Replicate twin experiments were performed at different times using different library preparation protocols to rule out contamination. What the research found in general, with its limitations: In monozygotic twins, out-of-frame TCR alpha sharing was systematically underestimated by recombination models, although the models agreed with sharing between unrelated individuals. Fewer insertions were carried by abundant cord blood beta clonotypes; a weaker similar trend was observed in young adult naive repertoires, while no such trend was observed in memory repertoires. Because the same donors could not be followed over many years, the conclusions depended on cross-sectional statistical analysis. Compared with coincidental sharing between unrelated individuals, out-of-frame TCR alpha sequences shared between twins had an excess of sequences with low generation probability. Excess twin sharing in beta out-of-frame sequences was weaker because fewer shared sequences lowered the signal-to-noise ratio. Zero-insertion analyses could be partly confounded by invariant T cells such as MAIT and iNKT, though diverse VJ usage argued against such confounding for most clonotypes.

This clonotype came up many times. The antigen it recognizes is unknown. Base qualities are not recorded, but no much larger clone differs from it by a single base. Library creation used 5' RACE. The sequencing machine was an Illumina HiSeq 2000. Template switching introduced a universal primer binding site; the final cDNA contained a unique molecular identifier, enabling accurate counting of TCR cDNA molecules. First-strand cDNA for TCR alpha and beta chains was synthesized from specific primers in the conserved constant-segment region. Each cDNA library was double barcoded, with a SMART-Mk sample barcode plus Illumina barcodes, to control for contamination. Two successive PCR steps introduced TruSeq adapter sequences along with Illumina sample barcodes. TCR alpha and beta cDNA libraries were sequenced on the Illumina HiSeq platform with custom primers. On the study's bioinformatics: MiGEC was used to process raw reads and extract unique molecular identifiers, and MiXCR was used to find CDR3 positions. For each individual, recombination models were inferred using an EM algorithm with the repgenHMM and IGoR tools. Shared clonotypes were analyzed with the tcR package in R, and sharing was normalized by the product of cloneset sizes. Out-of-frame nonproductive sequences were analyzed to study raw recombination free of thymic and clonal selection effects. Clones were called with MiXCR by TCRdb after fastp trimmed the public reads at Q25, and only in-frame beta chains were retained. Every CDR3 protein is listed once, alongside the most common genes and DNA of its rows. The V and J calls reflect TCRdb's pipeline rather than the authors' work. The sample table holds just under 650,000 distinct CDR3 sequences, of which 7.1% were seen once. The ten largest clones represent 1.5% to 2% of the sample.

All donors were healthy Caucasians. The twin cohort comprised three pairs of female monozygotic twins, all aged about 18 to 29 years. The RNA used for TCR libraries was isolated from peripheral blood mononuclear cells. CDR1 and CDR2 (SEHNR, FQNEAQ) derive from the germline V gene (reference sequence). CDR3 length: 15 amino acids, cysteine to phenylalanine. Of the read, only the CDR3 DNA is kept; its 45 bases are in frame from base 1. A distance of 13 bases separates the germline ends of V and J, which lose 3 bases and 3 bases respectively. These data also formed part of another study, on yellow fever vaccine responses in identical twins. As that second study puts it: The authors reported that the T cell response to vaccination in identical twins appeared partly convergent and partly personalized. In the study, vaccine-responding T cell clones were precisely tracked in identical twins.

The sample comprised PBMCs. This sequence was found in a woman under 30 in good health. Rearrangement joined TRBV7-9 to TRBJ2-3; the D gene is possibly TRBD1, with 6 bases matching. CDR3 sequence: CASSFPGAGTDTQYF. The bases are TGTGCCAGCAGCTTCCCAGGGGCAGGGACAGATACGCAGTATTTT.